These 22 T cell receptor beta chains were all obtained from the same sample, sequenced in a study of shared clonotypes between healthy human individuals (TCRdb year 2020). Receptors were amplified or captured by the immunoSEQ multiplex PCR assay. TCRdb retrieved this table from immuneACCESS and kept in-frame rearrangements only. Not all clones are present; in checked studies, unresolved V genes account for under half, and no reason is known for the remainder. This sample gives 1,500,000 or so clones in total; approximately 96% of them show up just once. Approximately 1% of the sample lies in the top ten. The specimen was naive CD4+ T cells sorted from blood. What this sample's cell subset or site label stands for: CD45RA+ positively selected. These receptor sequences come from a man aged 30 to 45 in good health.

In nucleotides, the CDR3 is TGTGCCAGCAGCCCATCCTTACTAGATATTACAGATACGCAGTATTTT. Its translation: CASSPSLLDITDTQYF. The chain has TRBV5-6 and TRBJ2-3, with D maybe TRBD2 (5 bases). Trimming removed 4 bases from V and 3 bases from J, with 18 bases in between. CDR1 is SGHDT and CDR2 is YYEEEE in the germline V gene. The CDR3 is 16 amino acids.

The chain is built from TRBV29-1 and TRBJ2-5; 9 bases agree with TRBD2. CDR1 and CDR2 (germline): SQVTM, ANQGSEA. After removal of 7 bases from V and 4 bases from J, the junction contained 19 bases not matched to a gene. This CDR3 has 17 residues. The CDR3 sequence: CSAPALAGRIPPETQYF. In DNA form, the CDR3 reads TGCAGCGCACCCGCGCTAGCGGGACGGATCCCGCCAGAGACCCAGTACTTC.

This chain connects TRBV27 to TRBJ2-7, with 14 nucleotides matching TRBD2. Losses at the gene ends were 5 bases for V and 4 bases for J; bases not matched to a gene: 19. Germline lookup yields CDR1 MNHEY and CDR2 SMNVEV (reference sequence). The CDR3 extends over 20 amino acids. CDR3 residues: CASSPRTSGRMMKEGYEQYF. The CDR3 DNA reads TGTGCCAGCAGTCCCAGGACTAGCGGGAGGATGATGAAGGAAGGGTACGAGCAGTACTTC.

Here the CDR3 DNA reads TGCGCCAGCAGCGCTACAGGGGTCCCTCGGGACGAGCAGTACTTC. It translates to CASSATGVPRDEQYF. The rearrangement joins TRBV5-1 to TRBJ2-7, with 7 positions matching TRBD1. V lost 4 bases, J lost 5 bases, and 12 bases stayed unmatched. Germline CDR1 reads SGHRS; CDR2 reads YFSETQ. The CDR3 sequence is 15 residues long. The full variable domain, with the rest looked up from reference TRBV5-1 and TRBJ2-7, is KAGVTQTPRYLIKTRGQQVTLSCSPISGHRSVSWYQQTPGQGLQFLFEYFSETQRNKGNFPGRFSGRQFSNSRSEMNVSTLELGDSALYLCASSATGVPRDEQYFGPGTRLTVT.

The chain is built from TRBV19 and TRBJ2-3, with 7 bases lining up with TRBD1. The CDR3 has 18 amino acids. V shed 6 bases and J 0 bases; nucleotides not matched to a gene: 15. The V gene's germline CDR1 is LNHDA and CDR2 SQIVND (reference sequence). The CDR3 here is CASSIVFLGQTSTDTQYF. CDR3 DNA: TGTGCCAGTAGCATCGTCTTCTTGGGACAGACTAGCACAGATACGCAGTATTTT.

The V call is TRBV5-1, the J call TRBJ2-1; TRBD2 matches 12 bases. The V gene's germline CDR1 is SGHRS and CDR2 YFSETQ. The J segment lost 8 bases and the V segment lost 4 bases, leaving 7 bases of the junction unmatched. The CDR3 has 15 amino acids. CDR3 sequence: CASSPTSGSGDEQFF. The CDR3 DNA reads as TGCGCCAGCAGCCCGACTAGCGGGAGTGGGGATGAGCAGTTCTTC.

V is TRBV7-8 and J is TRBJ2-1, with 9 bases that match TRBD1. The CDR3 length is 18 residues. CDR1 SGHVS and CDR2 FQNEAQ come from the germline V gene. Losses at the gene ends were 2 bases for V and 6 bases for J; bases not matched to a gene: 14. This CDR3 reads CASSLRKSRAGQGNEQFF. The DNA for the CDR3 is TGTGCCAGCAGCTTAAGGAAAAGTAGAGCGGGACAGGGCAATGAGCAGTTCTTC.

The CDR3 DNA follows: TGTGCCAGCAGCTTAGTTCGGGGGCGAGCTTTCTTT. Encoded protein: CASSLVRGRAFF. The rearrangement joins TRBV7-2 to TRBJ1-1; TRBD1 might be the D (6 bases). In germline, CDR1 is SGHTA, CDR2 FQGNSA. Deletions cut 1 base from V and 10 bases from J, with 10 bases between. CDR3 length: 12 residues.

The rearrangement joins TRBV9 to TRBJ2-2; D possibly corresponds to TRBD1 (6 bases). The CDR3 length is 13 residues. V dropped 4 bases and J dropped 7 bases, with 11 bases sitting between them. Germline CDR1 reads SGDLS; CDR2 reads YYNGEE. CDR3 sequence: CASSPTGIGELFF. The CDR3 region has the DNA TGTGCCAGCAGCCCAACAGGGATCGGGGAGCTGTTTTTT.

In its sample, this clone was seen once. One junction end disagrees with the germline gene, perhaps due to a read error. CDR3 sequence: CASTVASGSGGETQYF. The DNA for the CDR3 is TGTGCCAGCACCGTAGCCAGCGGGAGCGGCGGAGAGACCCAGTACTTC. The chain carries TRBV9 and TRBJ2-5; 8 nucleotides line up with TRBD2. This CDR3 has 16 residues. Germline values: CDR1 SGDLS, CDR2 YYNGEE.

The CDR3: CASSVTSGSGHEQFF. The DNA of the CDR3 is TGTGCCAGCAGCGTAACTAGCGGGAGTGGTCATGAGCAGTTCTTC. This sequence joins TRBV9 and TRBJ2-1, with 11 positions matching TRBD2. This CDR3 is 15 amino acids long. Germline V gene data show CDR1 as SGDLS and CDR2 as YYNGEE. V shed 1 base and J 8 bases; nucleotides not matched to a gene: 5.

This rearrangement joins TRBV12-5 to TRBJ2-1, with TRBD1 as a possible D gene (6 bases). V lost 7 bases and J lost 4, with 11 bases in between. From germline, CDR1 is LGHNT and CDR2 FRNRAP. The CDR3 runs to 13 residues. DNA of the CDR3: TGTGCTAGTGCCCAGGACAGTTACAATGAGCAGTTCTTC. It translates to CASAQDSYNEQFF.

The rearrangement links TRBV7-2 to TRBJ2-1, with TRBD2 matching 9 bases. This CDR3 spans 17 amino acids. V gave up 4 bases and J gave up 9 bases; unmatched junction bases: 16. The germline V gene has CDR1 SGHTA and CDR2 FQGNSA. The CDR3 sequence is CASSSGSPSSGKVEQFF. The DNA of the CDR3 is TGTGCCAGCAGCTCCGGGTCCCCCTCTAGCGGGAAGGTTGAGCAGTTCTTC.

This sequence joins TRBV30 and TRBJ2-2; no definite D call. V was cut by 4 bases and J by 7 bases, with 10 bases left in between. The CDR3 runs 12 residues. Germline assignment: CDR1 GTSNPN and CDR2 SVGIG (reference sequence). CDR3 residues: CAWNTFGGELFF. DNA of the CDR3: TGTGCCTGGAACACCTTCGGCGGGGAGCTGTTTTTT.

The genes are TRBV28 and TRBJ1-5; D may be TRBD1 (6 bases). The CDR3 is made up of 16 amino acids. Germline assignment: CDR1 MDHEN and CDR2 SYDVKM. Between the trimmed V and J ends, which lost 2 bases and 6 bases, there was a span of 17 bases. For the CDR3, the DNA is TGTGCCAGCAGTTTAAGTATGGCCAGGGGTAGTCAGCCCCAGCATTTT. Its protein product is CASSLSMARGSQPQHF.

V usage is TRBV18 and J usage is TRBJ1-1, with TRBD1 identical over 7 bases. This CDR3 spans 17 amino acids. V lost 2 bases and J lost 1; bases outside the gene matches: 10. CDR1 is KGHSH and CDR2 is LQKENI in the germline V gene. CDR3 DNA: TGTGCCAGCTCACCAGTATCCCGGGACAGCGCGAACACTGAAGCTTTCTTT. It yields the protein CASSPVSRDSANTEAFF.

With respect to this clone: Other DNA sequences in this sample translate to the same CDR3. The DNA for the CDR3 is TGTGCCAGCAGCCCTCAGGGGAACAATGAGCAGTTCTTC. This codes for CASSPQGNNEQFF. The chain links TRBV5-4 to TRBJ2-1, with a weak D call TRBD1 (6 bases). The CDR3 has 13 amino acids. Trimming cost V 4 bases and J 5 bases, with 10 bases left between them. Per germline, CDR1 SGHNT and CDR2 YYREEE (reference sequence).

This clone was seen only once. This chain connects TRBV7-7 to TRBJ2-7; the D gene is possibly TRBD2 (5 bases). The germline V gene encodes CDR1 SSHAT and CDR2 FNYEAQ (reference sequence). CDR3 length equals 13 residues. V was clipped by 7 bases and J by 4 bases, with 14 bases between them. The CDR3 reads CASTTAPGYEQYF. The DNA for the CDR3 is TGTGCCAGCACTACCGCCCCGGGATACGAGCAGTACTTC.

Regarding this clone: Likely a read error: the CDR3 ends without its conserved phenylalanine or tryptophan. The limits of the CDR3 on the DNA are not certain, so only TCRdb's listed CDR3 is given. The genes are TRBV5-6 and TRBJ2-7; the table assigns TRBD1, which was not confirmed against the DNA. The CDR3 sequence runs 12 residues, both termini included. The V gene's germline CDR1 is SGHDT and CDR2 YYEEEE. Here the CDR3 reads CASSLKTGDTRL.

For the CDR3, the DNA is TGTGCCAGCAGCACAACCGAGGCCGTCACTGCTGAAGCTTTCTTT. It specifies CASSTTEAVTAEAFF. The gene calls are TRBV6-1 and TRBJ1-1; D gene ambiguous. Looked up from germline, CDR1 is MNHNS and CDR2 is SASEGT. The CDR3 loop spans 15 amino acids. V was trimmed by 6 bases and J by 6 bases, leaving 20 bases between them.

This clone appeared once. This CDR3 reads CASSFDSKSYNEQFF. CDR3 in DNA: TGTGCCAGCAGTTTTGACTCGAAATCCTACAATGAGCAGTTCTTC. The rearrangement uses TRBV27 and TRBJ2-1; D remains ambiguous. Germline V lookup: CDR1 MNHEY, CDR2 SMNVEV (reference sequence). The CDR3 loop spans 15 amino acids. V was clipped by 3 bases and J by 1 base, with 10 bases between them.

The chain is built from TRBV11-2 and TRBJ1-2, with TRBD1 matching over 7 bases. CDR1 and CDR2 from the germline V gene are SGHAT and FQNNGV. The CDR3 is 13 amino acids. After removal of 5 bases from V and 4 bases from J, the junction contained 4 bases not matched to a gene. CDR3 region: CASSAGQLYGYTF. The DNA for the CDR3 is TGTGCCAGCAGCGCGGGACAGCTCTATGGCTACACCTTC. The full variable domain, completed using reference TRBV11-2 and TRBJ1-2, is EAGVAQSPRYKIIEKRQSVAFWCNPISGHATLYWYQQILGQGPKLLIQFQNNGVVDDSQLPKDRFSAERLKGVDSTLKIQPAKLEDSAVYLCASSAGQLYGYTFGSGTRLTVV.